The T cell receptor beta chain described here comes from a study of early T cells in non-severe SARS-CoV-2 infection. Via MiXCR, TCRdb re-called the 5' RACE reads, giving one row per CDR3 protein. The sample lists about 76,000 distinct CDR3 sequences; around 11% were seen once. Germline CDR1 reads LGHNA; CDR2 reads YNFKEQ. The CDR3 loop spans 17 amino acids. The germline V and J ends were trimmed by 1 base and 3 bases, with 18 bases remaining between them. Sequenced sample: whole blood. This TCR came from an adult who was a healthcare worker with PCR-confirmed SARS-CoV-2 infection or an uninfected control (not recorded which). The chain carries TRBV4-2 and TRBJ1-2, with D tentatively TRBD1 (6 bases). The CDR3 DNA reads as TGTGCCAGCAGCCAAGGGGCAGGGGCCCGGACGGACTATGGCTACACCTTC. It yields the protein CASSQGAGARTDYGYTF.